This entry is about one TCR beta chain. Assay used: immunoSEQ multiplex PCR; TCRdb lists only in-frame clones, some missing. The sample consists of a few hundred thousand clones, 80% to 90% of them appearing once. This entry is derived from a study of blood T cell repertoires in COVID-19. As for the study in general: Specimens from acute and convalescent COVID-19 originated in the United States, Italy and Spain. T cells, B-cell-depleted T cells, or PBMCs supplied cDNA or gDNA.

This CDR3 contains 16 residues. The germline gives CDR1 MNHEY, CDR2 SVGAGI. The ends lost 2 bases at V and 0 bases at J; junction bases unmatched: 5. The J gene is TRBJ1-1, the V gene TRBV6-5; 8 bases are shared with TRBD1. Sample: peripheral blood. The TCR originated in a woman in her sixties or seventies with COVID-19, enrolled during active disease. The CDR3 loop is CASSYRQGPMNTEAFF. In DNA form, the CDR3 reads TGTGCCAGCAGTTACCGACAGGGGCCAATGAACACTGAAGCTTTCTTT.